This T cell receptor beta chain was captured in a study of blood T cell repertoires in COVID-19. Study at large: Sources were T cells, B-cell-depleted T cells, or PBMCs; the material itself was cDNA or gDNA.

In the authors' methods: For nucleated cells, counts were estimated from reference gene primer amplification. Data came from immunoSEQ multiplex PCR; TCRdb stores just in-frame clones and leaves some out. V, J and clone size reflect that table, while D and trimming were determined from the DNA. Counted here are about 300,000 clones, approximately 92% occurring once; the ten biggest clones make up 6% to 7%. The V and J ends lost 4 bases and 12 bases respectively, with 23 bases between them. The CDR3 contains 15 residues. CDR1 and CDR2 from the germline V gene are SGHRS and YFSETQ. The sequence was obtained from a woman aged 25 to 39 with COVID-19, enrolled during active disease. The sequenced sample consisted of peripheral blood. V usage is TRBV5-1 and J usage is TRBJ2-1, with D tentatively TRBD1 (6 bases). CDR3 sequence (DNA): TGCGCCAGCAGCCCGTCCTACCCGGGACATAAAGGGCAGTTCTTC. It encodes CASSPSYPGHKGQFF. Drawing the rest from reference TRBV5-1 and TRBJ2-1, the complete variable domain is KAGVTQTPRYLIKTRGQQVTLSCSPISGHRSVSWYQQTPGQGLQFLFEYFSETQRNKGNFPGRFSGRQFSNSRSEMNVSTLELGDSALYLCASSPSYPGHKGQFFGPGTRLTVL.